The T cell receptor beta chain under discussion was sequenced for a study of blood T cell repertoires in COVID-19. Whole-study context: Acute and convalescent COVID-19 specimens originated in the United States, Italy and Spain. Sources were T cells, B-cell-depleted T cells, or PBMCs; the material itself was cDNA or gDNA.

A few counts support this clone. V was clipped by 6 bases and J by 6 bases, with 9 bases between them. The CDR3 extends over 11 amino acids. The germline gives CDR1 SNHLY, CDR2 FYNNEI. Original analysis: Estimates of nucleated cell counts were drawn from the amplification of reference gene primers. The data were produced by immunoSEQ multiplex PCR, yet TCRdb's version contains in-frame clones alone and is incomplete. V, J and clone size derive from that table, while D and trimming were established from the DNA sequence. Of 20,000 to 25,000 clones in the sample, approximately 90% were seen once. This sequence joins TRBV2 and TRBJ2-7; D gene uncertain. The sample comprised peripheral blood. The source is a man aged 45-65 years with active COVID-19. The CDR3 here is CASSLRGEQYF. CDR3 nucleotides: TGTGCCAGCAGCCTTAGAGGCGAGCAGTACTTC.